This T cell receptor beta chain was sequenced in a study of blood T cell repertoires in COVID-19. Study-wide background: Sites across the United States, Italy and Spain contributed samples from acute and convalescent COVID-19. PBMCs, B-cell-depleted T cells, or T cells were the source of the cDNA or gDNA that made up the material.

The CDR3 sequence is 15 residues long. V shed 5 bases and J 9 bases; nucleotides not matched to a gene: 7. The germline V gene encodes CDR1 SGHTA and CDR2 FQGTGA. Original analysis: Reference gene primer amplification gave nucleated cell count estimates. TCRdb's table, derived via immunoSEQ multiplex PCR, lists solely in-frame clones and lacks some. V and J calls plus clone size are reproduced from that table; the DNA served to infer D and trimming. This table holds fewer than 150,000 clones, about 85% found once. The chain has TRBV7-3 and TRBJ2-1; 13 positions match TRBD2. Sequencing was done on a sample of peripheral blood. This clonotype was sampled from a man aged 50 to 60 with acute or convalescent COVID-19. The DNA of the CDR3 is TGTGCCAGCAGCCCGACTAGCGGGGGGTTTAGTGAGCAGTTCTTC. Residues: CASSPTSGGFSEQFF.